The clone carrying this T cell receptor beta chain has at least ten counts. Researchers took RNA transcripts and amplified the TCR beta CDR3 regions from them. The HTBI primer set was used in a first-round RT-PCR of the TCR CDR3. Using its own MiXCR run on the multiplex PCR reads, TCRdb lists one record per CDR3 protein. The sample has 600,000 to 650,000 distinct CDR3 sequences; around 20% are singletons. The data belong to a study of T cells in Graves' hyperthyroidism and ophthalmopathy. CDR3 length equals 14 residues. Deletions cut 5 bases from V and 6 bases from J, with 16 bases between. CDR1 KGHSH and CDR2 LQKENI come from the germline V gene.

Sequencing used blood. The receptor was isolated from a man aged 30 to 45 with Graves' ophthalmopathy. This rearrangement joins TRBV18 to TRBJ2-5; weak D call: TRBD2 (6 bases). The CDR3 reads CASSFWGGGKTQYF. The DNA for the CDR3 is TGTGCCAGCTCATTCTGGGGAGGTGGTAAGACCCAGTACTTC.